This T cell receptor (beta chain) was sequenced for a study of cytomegalovirus exposure and HLA in healthy donors. In the study overall: In an early release, HLA-typed donors contributed 80 million to 95 million unique TCR sequences.

The PCR had 60 Vbeta and 13 Jbeta primers. The repertoire was sequenced with immunoSEQ multiplex PCR; TCRdb's copy has only in-frame clones and lacks some. The table shows 170,000 or so clones, with 84% occurring only once. The CDR3 is made up of 16 amino acids. V lost 3 bases and J lost 4, with 16 bases in between. The germline V gene encodes CDR1 MDHEN and CDR2 SYDVKM. As for this clone: Its target is unknown.

Study-wide points: A later analysis found common viral pathogens apparently linked to several of the most significant clusters. It was reported in a later analysis that an Asian-associated ancestry cluster showed fewer N-insertions than the approximately 690-donor mean. A later analysis found that most CMV-associated TCR beta chains appeared HLA-restricted.

This clonotype was obtained from a girl aged 10 to 17 in good health and CMV-seropositive. The gene calls are TRBV28 and TRBJ1-3; D is unresolved. Material for sequencing was PBMCs. The CDR3 region is CASSFAGRSWGNTIYF. The CDR3 DNA reads as TGTGCCAGCAGTTTCGCTGGGAGGTCATGGGGAAACACCATATATTTT.